This is a list of T cell receptor beta chains from one sample in a study of T cell clones after liver transplantation. Using immunoSEQ multiplex PCR, the repertoire was profiled, and TCRdb retains in-frame clones only, with some absent. Counted here are some 120,000 clones, 90% occurring once; the ten biggest clones make up roughly 0.8%. The sequenced sample was CD4+ T cells from blood, obtained 12 months after liver transplant. These receptors originate from a human patient who received a liver transplant. The graft donor may account for some of the T cells. Each CDR3 is given with its conserved first and last residue. Fields, in order: D gene, clone size, V gene, J gene, CDR3 DNA, CDR3 protein. D genes are given only for firm matches. Expanded clones get a size class; other rows say once, few or many, or leave the size out.

d_call: .
clone_size: .
v_call: TRBV5-6
j_call: TRBJ1-3
cdr3_nt: TGTGCCAGCAGCGGAACAGGGTTTTGGACTGGAAACACCATATATTTT
cdr3_aa: CASSGTGFWTGNTIYF

d_call: .
clone_size: once
v_call: TRBV5-1
j_call: TRBJ2-3
cdr3_nt: TGCGCCAGCAGCTCAGGGGGGGAACCGGCGCAGTATTTT
cdr3_aa: CASSSGGEPAQYF

d_call: .
clone_size: .
v_call: TRBV18
j_call: TRBJ2-5
cdr3_nt: TGTGCCAGCTCACCAAAAGCCCAGGGTGCGGAGACCCAGTACTTC
cdr3_aa: CASSPKAQGAETQYF

d_call: TRBD1
clone_size: .
v_call: TRBV7-9
j_call: TRBJ1-1
cdr3_nt: TGTGCCAGCAGCTTAGGGTGGACAGGGGGAAGTGGGGCTTTCTTT
cdr3_aa: CASSLGWTGGSGAFF

d_call: .
clone_size: .
v_call: TRBV28
j_call: TRBJ1-5
cdr3_nt: TGTGCCAGCAGTTCCATACTAATACAGGGAGGTAGCAATCAGCCCCAGCATTTT
cdr3_aa: CASSSILIQGGSNQPQHF

d_call: .
clone_size: .
v_call: TRBV11-3
j_call: TRBJ2-3
cdr3_nt: TGTGCCAGCAGCCACCCGGGTCCTCGACGGTATTTT
cdr3_aa: CASSHPGPRRYF

d_call: TRBD1
clone_size: .
v_call: TRBV23-1
j_call: TRBJ2-7
cdr3_nt: TGCGCCAGCAGTCAAAGGGACAGTCCCTACGAGCAGTACTTC
cdr3_aa: CASSQRDSPYEQYF

d_call: TRBD2
clone_size: .
v_call: TRBV5-1
j_call: TRBJ2-3
cdr3_nt: TGCGCCAGCGAGAGGGAGGGTGGTACGCAGTATTTT
cdr3_aa: CASEREGGTQYF

d_call: .
clone_size: .
v_call: TRBV9
j_call: TRBJ2-2
cdr3_nt: TGTGCCAGCAGCGACCAGGGATTGAACACCGGGGAGCTGTTTTTT
cdr3_aa: CASSDQGLNTGELFF

d_call: .
clone_size: .
v_call: TRBV28
j_call: TRBJ2-5
cdr3_nt: TGTGCCAGCAGTTTATCGACAGGTCGAGGTGGGGAGACCCAGTACTTC
cdr3_aa: CASSLSTGRGGETQYF

d_call: .
clone_size: .
v_call: TRBV5-1
j_call: TRBJ2-3
cdr3_nt: TGCGCCAGCAGCCCCCCGGCAGATACGCAGTATTTT
cdr3_aa: CASSPPADTQYF

d_call: TRBD1
clone_size: .
v_call: TRBV5-4
j_call: TRBJ2-6
cdr3_nt: TGTGCCAGCAGCAGTGACAGGGGCCGGGTCCTGACTTTC
cdr3_aa: CASSSDRGRVLTF

d_call: .
clone_size: .
v_call: TRBV6-1
j_call: TRBJ2-6
cdr3_nt: TGTGCCAGCGGAGCCGTAAGCTCTGGGGCCAACGTCCTGACTTTC
cdr3_aa: CASGAVSSGANVLTF

d_call: .
clone_size: .
v_call: TRBV19
j_call: TRBJ1-2
cdr3_nt: TGTGCCAGTAGTATAGATCCGAGTGGCTACACCTTC
cdr3_aa: CASSIDPSGYTF

d_call: .
clone_size: .
v_call: TRBV27
j_call: TRBJ2-3
cdr3_nt: TGTGCCAGCAGTCCCCGGTTTGAATCAGATACGCAGTATTTT
cdr3_aa: CASSPRFESDTQYF

d_call: .
clone_size: .
v_call: TRBV5-1
j_call: TRBJ1-4
cdr3_nt: TGCGCCAGCAGTAACGACCCTGTTAATGAAAAACTGTTTTTT
cdr3_aa: CASSNDPVNEKLFF

d_call: .
clone_size: .
v_call: TRBV10-3
j_call: TRBJ1-3
cdr3_nt: TGTGCCATCAGTGAGTCTAACACTCTCTCTGGAAACACCATATATTTT
cdr3_aa: CAISESNTLSGNTIYF

d_call: .
clone_size: .
v_call: TRBV7-2
j_call: TRBJ1-5
cdr3_nt: TGTGCCAGCAGCTTAGCGCTGGAACAGCCCCAGCATTTT
cdr3_aa: CASSLALEQPQHF

d_call: .
clone_size: .
v_call: TRBV28
j_call: TRBJ2-7
cdr3_nt: TGTGCCAGCAGTCCAGGGGGGACACCGCTTCCCTACGAGCAGTACTTC
cdr3_aa: CASSPGGTPLPYEQYF

d_call: .
clone_size: .
v_call: TRBV25-1
j_call: TRBJ1-2
cdr3_nt: TGTGCCAGCAGCCTAAACTATGGCTACACCTTC
cdr3_aa: CASSLNYGYTF

d_call: TRBD1
clone_size: .
v_call: TRBV6-1
j_call: TRBJ2-2
cdr3_nt: TGTGCCAGCCGGGGACAGGTGAACACCGGGGAGCTGTTTTTT
cdr3_aa: CASRGQVNTGELFF

d_call: .
clone_size: .
v_call: TRBV5-1
j_call: TRBJ2-1
cdr3_nt: TGCGCCAGCAGCTTGGGTGCCGCGGAAGAGCAGTTCTTC
cdr3_aa: CASSLGAAEEQFF

d_call: TRBD2
clone_size: .
v_call: TRBV19
j_call: TRBJ2-5
cdr3_nt: TGTGCCAGTAGTATCGCTAGCGGACAAGAGACCCAGTACTTC
cdr3_aa: CASSIASGQETQYF

d_call: .
clone_size: .
v_call: TRBV6-1
j_call: TRBJ2-7
cdr3_nt: TGTGCCAGCAGTGAAACAGGGACGGACGAGCAGTACTTC
cdr3_aa: CASSETGTDEQYF

d_call: TRBD2
clone_size: .
v_call: TRBV5-1
j_call: TRBJ2-2
cdr3_nt: TGCGCCAGCAGGCCAGTAGCGGGACCCGAGGGTACCGGGGAGCTGTTTTTT
cdr3_aa: CASRPVAGPEGTGELFF

d_call: TRBD2
clone_size: .
v_call: TRBV7-6
j_call: TRBJ2-1
cdr3_nt: TGTGCCAGCAGCTTGGGACTAGTTTACAATGAGCAGTTCTTC
cdr3_aa: CASSLGLVYNEQFF

d_call: .
clone_size: .
v_call: TRBV7-2
j_call: TRBJ1-5
cdr3_nt: TGTGCCAGCAGCTTAGTCGCACAGCAAAATCAGCCCCAGCATTTT
cdr3_aa: CASSLVAQQNQPQHF

d_call: .
clone_size: .
v_call: TRBV6-1
j_call: TRBJ1-1
cdr3_nt: TGTGCCAGCAGGGAGTTTGGAGCTTTCTTT
cdr3_aa: CASREFGAFF

d_call: TRBD1
clone_size: .
v_call: TRBV5-1
j_call: TRBJ1-2
cdr3_nt: TGCGCCAGCAGCTTGGCCCCTCTAGGGGGCGGAGGCTACACCTTC
cdr3_aa: CASSLAPLGGGGYTF

d_call: .
clone_size: .
v_call: TRBV18
j_call: TRBJ1-4
cdr3_nt: TGTGCCAGCCAAAACGACAGGTCGTATAATGAAAAACTGTTTTTT
cdr3_aa: CASQNDRSYNEKLFF

d_call: .
clone_size: .
v_call: TRBV28
j_call: TRBJ2-7
cdr3_nt: TGTGCCAGCAGTTTAGACAGCGCCTACGAGCAGTACTTC
cdr3_aa: CASSLDSAYEQYF

d_call: TRBD1
clone_size: .
v_call: TRBV27
j_call: TRBJ2-5
cdr3_nt: TGTGCCAGCAGTTCTGGACAGGTCCGGGGGACCCAGTACTTC
cdr3_aa: CASSSGQVRGTQYF

d_call: TRBD2
clone_size: .
v_call: TRBV19
j_call: TRBJ2-7
cdr3_nt: TGTGCCAGTAGTATGGTCCCGGCATCAGCGGGGCGGGAGGGTAACGAGCAGTACTTC
cdr3_aa: CASSMVPASAGREGNEQYF

d_call: TRBD2
clone_size: once
v_call: TRBV7-2
j_call: TRBJ2-7
cdr3_nt: TGTGCCAGCAGCTTAGGCCTAGCGGACTCCTACGAGCAGTACTTC
cdr3_aa: CASSLGLADSYEQYF

d_call: .
clone_size: .
v_call: TRBV4-2
j_call: TRBJ1-4
cdr3_nt: TGTGCCAGCAGCCGCACCCGGGGGGGGTTTAATGAAAAACTGTTTTTT
cdr3_aa: CASSRTRGGFNEKLFF

d_call: TRBD2
clone_size: .
v_call: TRBV5-4
j_call: TRBJ2-5
cdr3_nt: TGTGCCAGCAGCTTGGTGGCGGGAGTAGGGTGGGAGACCCAGTACTTC
cdr3_aa: CASSLVAGVGWETQYF

d_call: TRBD2
clone_size: .
v_call: TRBV4-2
j_call: TRBJ2-7
cdr3_nt: TGTGCCAGCAGCCAAATTACTAGCGGGAGGCCGAGAAGTTACGAGCAGTACTTC
cdr3_aa: CASSQITSGRPRSYEQYF

d_call: TRBD1
clone_size: .
v_call: TRBV28
j_call: TRBJ1-1
cdr3_nt: TGTGCCAGCAGTACCCCGACAGGGCTCAACACTGAAGCTTTCTTT
cdr3_aa: CASSTPTGLNTEAFF

d_call: TRBD1
clone_size: few
v_call: TRBV14
j_call: TRBJ1-2
cdr3_nt: TGTGCCAGCAGCCAAGACTACAGGGGTGGCTACACCTTC
cdr3_aa: CASSQDYRGGYTF

d_call: TRBD1
clone_size: .
v_call: TRBV11-2
j_call: TRBJ1-4
cdr3_nt: TGTGCCAGCAGCACAGGACAGGGGAAGGGTAAACTGTTTTTT
cdr3_aa: CASSTGQGKGKLFF

d_call: .
clone_size: few
v_call: TRBV7-3
j_call: TRBJ2-1
cdr3_nt: TGTGCCAGCAGCTCGTCGACAGGAGACAATGAGCAGTTCTTC
cdr3_aa: CASSSSTGDNEQFF